Each of the 20 T cell receptor beta chains below was sequenced from the same sample in a study of T cells after yellow fever vaccination. TCRdb independently ran MiXCR on the 5' RACE reads; one entry per CDR3 protein. The table shows some 290,000 distinct CDR3 sequences, with over 8.5% occurring only once. The sequences come from CD4+ T cells sorted from PBMCs, collected 45 days after the yellow fever booster vaccination. The receptor source for this set is a young man who received the YFV17D yellow fever vaccine.

J is TRBJ2-1 and V is TRBV7-2, with 14 bases that match TRBD2. Germline CDR1 reads SGHTA; CDR2 reads FQGNSA. This CDR3 is built from 17 residues. The trim removed 5 bases at V and 7 bases at J, leaving 10 bases unmatched. The CDR3 region is CASSAGQGLAGVNEQFF. In DNA form, the CDR3 reads TGTGCCAGCAGCGCCGGACAGGGACTAGCGGGGGTAAATGAGCAGTTCTTC.

The chain uses TRBV7-2 and TRBJ1-6; D not certain. Germline V gene data show CDR1 as SGHTA and CDR2 as FQGNSA. The CDR3 extends over 15 amino acids. The V and J ends lost 5 bases and 3 bases respectively, with 11 bases between them. This CDR3 reads CASSPRRNYNSPLHF. The CDR3 bases are TGTGCCAGCAGCCCCAGACGGAACTATAATTCACCCCTCCACTTT.

This clonotype was seen a handful of times. The V call is TRBV27, the J call TRBJ2-3; possible D gene TRBD2, 5 bases. V shed 3 bases and J shed 2 bases, with 12 bases lying between them. The CDR3 is 15 amino acids. Germline V gives CDR1 MNHEY, CDR2 SMNVEV (reference sequence). The chain's CDR3 is CASSFRGIVTDTQYF. The CDR3 region has the DNA TGTGCCAGCAGTTTTCGGGGAATTGTCACAGATACGCAGTATTTT.

This clonotype was counted only a few times. The chain is built from TRBV7-6 and TRBJ2-5, with D uncertain. CDR3 length equals 15 residues. Trimming removed 5 bases at V and 0 bases at J, with 13 bases between. Germline lookup yields CDR1 SGHVS and CDR2 FNYEAQ. In DNA, the CDR3 is TGTGCCAGCAGCACCTTAGCCTTGTACCAAGAGACCCAGTACTTC. Protein sequence: CASSTLALYQETQYF. The full variable domain, in which reference TRBV7-6 and TRBJ2-5 provide the parts outside the CDR3, is GAGVSQSPRYKVTKRGQDVALRCDPISGHVSLYWYRQALGQGPEFLTYFNYEAQQDKSGLPNDRFSAERPEGSISTLTIQRTEQRDSAMYRCASSTLALYQETQYFGPGTRLLVL.

The chain links TRBV7-2 to TRBJ1-3, with D perhaps TRBD1 (6 bases). Germline-derived CDR1 and CDR2 are SGHTA and FQGNSA. The CDR3 runs 14 residues. V was trimmed by 6 bases and J by 4 bases, leaving 13 bases between them. As DNA, the CDR3 is TGTGCCAGCAGAGCCTGGGGGGCAGGAAACACCATATATTTT. Residues: CASRAWGAGNTIYF. The whole variable domain, remainder taken from reference TRBV7-2 and TRBJ1-3, is GAGVSQSPSNKVTEKGKDVELRCDPISGHTALYWYRQSLGQGLEFLIYFQGNSAPDKSGLPSDRFSAERTGGSVSTLTIQRTQQEDSAVYLCASRAWGAGNTIYFGEGSWLTVV.

The sample holds many counts of this clonotype. The rearrangement links TRBV10-1 to TRBJ2-3, with TRBD1 as a possible D gene (5 bases). The CDR3 covers 14 residues. V was clipped by 8 bases and J by 4 bases, with 16 bases between them. In germline, CDR1 is WNHNN, CDR2 SYGVQD (reference sequence). This CDR3 is CASWGGSLADTQYF. CDR3 nucleotides: TGCGCCAGCTGGGGCGGTTCTTTGGCAGATACGCAGTATTTT.

This clonotype occurred many times. The rearrangement links TRBV6-6 to TRBJ2-1; TRBD1 agrees at 8 bases. The CDR3 length is 16 residues. Germline V gene lookup returns CDR1 MNHNY and CDR2 SVGAGI (reference sequence). Losses at the gene ends were 5 bases for V and 2 bases for J; bases not matched to a gene: 8. Written as DNA, the CDR3 is TGTGCCAGCAGTCCAGGGGGCGCAGGGCCCTACAATGAGCAGTTCTTC. Translated: CASSPGGAGPYNEQFF.

This clonotype appeared a few times. The chain combines TRBV4-1 with TRBJ2-2; TRBD2 matches 14 bases. Trimming at V came to 2 bases and at J to 1 base, leaving 12 bases not matched to a gene. Germline CDR1 MGHRA, CDR2 YSYEKL. CDR3 length equals 21 residues. The CDR3 bases are TGCGCCAGCAGCCAACTCCCTCCAGGACTAGCGGGGGGCGGGAACACCGGGGAGCTGTTTTTT. Translation: CASSQLPPGLAGGGNTGELFF.

The J gene is TRBJ2-1, the V gene TRBV5-1; 10 bases agree with TRBD2. Trimming cost V 0 bases and J 1 base; bases outside gene matches: 7. This CDR3 spans 18 amino acids. Germline CDR1 and CDR2: SGHRS and YFSETQ. The CDR3 DNA reads as TGCGCCAGCAGCTTGGAACTAGCGGGGCTGCCGTCCTACAATGAGCAGTTCTTC. This encodes CASSLELAGLPSYNEQFF.

This chain links TRBV12-3 or TRBV12-4 with TRBJ1-1; D is uncertain. The CDR3 sequence is 12 residues long. Trimming stripped 8 bases from V and 5 bases from J, with 12 bases between. The CDR3 loop reads CASDTLRTEAFF. For the CDR3, the DNA is TGTGCCAGCGACACCCTTCGGACTGAAGCTTTCTTT.

This clonotype showed up just a few times. J is TRBJ2-3 and V is TRBV4-3; perhaps TRBD1 as D (6 bases). Trimming shortened V by 2 bases and J by 7 bases, and 10 bases separated the two germline ends. The CDR3 contains 13 residues. Germline-derived CDR1 and CDR2 are LGHNA and YSLEER. In DNA, the CDR3 is TGCGCCAGCAGCCAATCAGGGGTGAATACGCAGTATTTT. The encoded protein is CASSQSGVNTQYF.

This chain links TRBV28 with TRBJ2-2; D remains ambiguous. V lost 3 bases, J lost 5 bases, and 10 bases lay in between. The germline CDR1 and CDR2 sequences are MDHEN and SYDVKM. CDR3 length: 14 residues. CDR3 amino acids: CASSFLVTTGELFF. DNA for the CDR3: TGTGCCAGCAGTTTCCTAGTGACGACCGGGGAGCTGTTTTTT.

V usage is TRBV6-4 and J usage is TRBJ1-2; D unclear. This CDR3 spans 10 amino acids. The germline V and J ends were trimmed by 7 bases and 7 bases, with 7 bases remaining between them. Germline CDR1 reads MRHNA; CDR2 reads SNTAGT. CDR3 nucleotide sequence: TGTGCCAGCAAGTTATGTGGCTACACCTTC. It translates to CASKLCGYTF.

The chain recombines TRBV7-2 with TRBJ2-1; TRBD2 matches at 8 bases. There are 16 residues in the CDR3. Germline CDR1 and CDR2: SGHTA and FQGNSA. After removal of 1 base from V and 9 bases from J, the junction contained 11 bases not matched to a gene. The CDR3 region has the DNA TGTGCCAGCAGCTTAGTCCCCGGGGGGGGGTATAGTGAGCAGTTCTTC. It specifies CASSLVPGGGYSEQFF.

This clonotype was seen a few times. The chain is built from TRBV18 and TRBJ1-6; no definite D call. The germline CDR1 and CDR2 sequences are KGHSH and LQKENI. The CDR3 sequence is 15 residues long. V lost 3 bases and J 3 bases, leaving 9 bases between the germline ends. The CDR3 DNA reads as TGTGCCAGCTCACCGCTAGCCGGCTATAATTCACCCCTCCACTTT. This encodes CASSPLAGYNSPLHF.

This clonotype came up a few times. The genes are TRBV4-3 and TRBJ2-3, with unresolved D. V was clipped by 1 base and J by 5 bases, with 10 bases between them. This CDR3 comprises 14 residues. Germline CDR1 reads LGHNA; CDR2 reads YSLEER. The chain's CDR3 is CASSQGPMGDTQYF. For the CDR3, the DNA is TGCGCCAGCAGCCAAGGACCGATGGGAGATACGCAGTATTTT.

This clonotype turned up a few times. The chain joins TRBV28 to TRBJ1-5, with D maybe TRBD1 (6 bases). V lost 8 bases and J 5 bases, leaving 16 bases between the germline ends. CDR3 length: 14 amino acids. The germline V gene encodes CDR1 MDHEN and CDR2 SYDVKM. This CDR3 reads CASGPGGGYQPQHF. The DNA of the CDR3 is TGTGCCAGCGGTCCGGGGGGGGGCTATCAGCCCCAGCATTTT.

This clonotype was found many times. The J gene is TRBJ2-2, the V gene TRBV6-5, with 9 bases fitting TRBD2. This CDR3 is built from 15 residues. The germline V gene encodes CDR1 MNHEY and CDR2 SVGAGI. V lost 8 bases and J lost 6; bases outside the gene matches: 10. CDR3 DNA sequence: TGTGCCAGCCGCCCGGCGGGGGGGCCCTCCGGGGAGCTGTTTTTT. Translated, it gives CASRPAGGPSGELFF.

This clonotype is a singleton in its sample. The gene calls are TRBV18 and TRBJ2-5; possible D gene TRBD1, 5 bases. This CDR3 is 13 amino acids long. In germline, CDR1 is KGHSH, CDR2 LQKENI. Trimming pared 2 bases from V and 4 bases from J, leaving 8 bases between. This chain's CDR3 is CASSPAGIETQYF. For the CDR3, the DNA is TGTGCCAGCTCACCAGCAGGGATAGAGACCCAGTACTTC.

The chain carries TRBV5-1 and TRBJ2-3; TRBD1 matches at 7 bases. V trimming: 3 bases; J trimming: 6 bases; junction bases outside the gene matches: 7. The CDR3 length is 14 residues. Germline CDR1 is SGHRS and CDR2 is YFSETQ. CDR3 amino acids: CASSSSTGRDTQYF. In DNA form, the CDR3 reads TGCGCCAGCAGCTCTTCGACAGGGCGGGATACGCAGTATTTT. The full variable domain, with the rest looked up from reference TRBV5-1 and TRBJ2-3, is KAGVTQTPRYLIKTRGQQVTLSCSPISGHRSVSWYQQTPGQGLQFLFEYFSETQRNKGNFPGRFSGRQFSNSRSEMNVSTLELGDSALYLCASSSSTGRDTQYFGPGTRLTVL.